This T cell receptor beta chain came from a study of blood T cell repertoires in COVID-19. At the level of the study: The United States, Italy and Spain provided the acute and convalescent COVID-19 samples. The analysed material was cDNA or gDNA that came from T cells, B-cell-depleted T cells, or PBMCs.

Original data processing: Reference gene primer amplification gave estimated nucleated cell counts. Assay: immunoSEQ multiplex PCR; the TCRdb copy retains only in-frame clones and omits some. The DNA was the basis for D and trimming; V, J and clone size are from that table. The sample carries tens of thousands of clones, around 91% recorded once. The sequenced sample was peripheral blood. The clonotype originates from a human donor in a cohort sampled during active COVID-19.

The DNA for the CDR3 is TGCGCCAGCAGCCTGCGCATCTCCTACGAGCAGTACTTC. The encoded protein is CASSLRISYEQYF. The chain combines TRBV4-3 with TRBJ2-7; unclear D gene. The CDR3 consists of 13 residues. Germline V lookup: CDR1 LGHNA, CDR2 YSLEER. Trimming removed 4 bases from V and 0 bases from J, with 7 bases in between.